Ten or more counts support the clone carrying this T cell receptor (beta chain). What it binds is unknown. This record comes from a study of read filtering for tumor transcriptome and immune sequencing. The CDR3 spans 13 residues. Trimming took 5 bases from V and 6 from J; bases not matched to a gene: 2. General study findings and limits: Even smaller IR-seq throughput identified most shared clonotypes.

This library used roughly 0.4 ug RNA and molecular barcoded adaptors spanning alpha/delta and beta/gamma chains. TCRdb re-analysed the reads in MiXCR, keeping a single row per CDR3 protein. This sample has around 60,000 distinct CDR3 sequences; under 20% occur once, and the top ten carry more than 13%. The clonotype comes from a donor at least 40 years old with multiple myeloma. The chain joins TRBV12-3 or TRBV12-4 to TRBJ2-2; 8 bases fit TRBD1. Sequenced sample: a population of CD138-negative cells sorted from bone marrow. CDR3 in amino acids: CASSPQGAGELFF. Written as DNA, the CDR3 is TGTGCCAGCAGTCCACAGGGGGCCGGGGAGCTGTTTTTT.